This T cell receptor beta chain was sequenced in a study of T cell repertoires in cytomegalovirus infection (dated by TCRdb to between 2018 and 2021). With respect to the entire study: The HLA type of each donor mattered for the analysis, because public TCR beta signatures pointed to carriage of CMV infection along with the matching HLA type. Study-level results and caveats: In both this cohort and an independent roughly 400-donor cohort, the cumulative frequency of public TCR beta family members distinguished carriers of CMV infection plus the relevant HLA type. The ex vivo response was dominated by HLA-C-restricted CMV-specific TCR beta clonotypes, which also provided the single most frequent clonotype in two of eight donors.

Sequenced using an Illumina HiSeq 1500. TCRdb trimmed the raw reads at Q25, called clones with MiXCR and kept productive beta chains. One record per CDR3 amino acid sequence lists the most common genes and DNA. In all, the sample holds fewer than 550,000 distinct CDR3 sequences, and more than 15% of those were seen once. 20% to 30% of the sample belongs to the ten largest clones. This clonotype turned up a few times. Its target antigen remains unknown. No much larger clonotype is one base removed from it; base qualities were not supplied. The CDR3 contains 16 residues, cysteine and phenylalanine counted. The only DNA kept is the CDR3, 48 bases in frame from the first base. Germline trimming: 7 bases from V, 3 bases from J; junction bases outside gene matches: 12. Per the germline V gene (reference sequence), LNHDA is the CDR1 and SQIVND is the CDR2.

The TCR comes from a human donor in good health (CMV status not recorded). Some clones in this sample may be carry-over from other donors' samples. Sequenced input: CD8+ T cells from PBMCs. The chain employs TRBV19 and TRBJ2-1, and 7 junction bases match TRBD1. CDR3 region: CASNPNPGTDYNEQFF. The bases read TGTGCCAGTAATCCCAACCCGGGGACAGACTACAATGAGCAGTTCTTC.